The T cell receptor beta chain under discussion was sequenced for a study of blood T cell repertoires in COVID-19. Study summary: PBMCs, B-cell-depleted T cells, or T cells were the source of the cDNA or gDNA that made up the material.

The repertoire was sequenced with immunoSEQ multiplex PCR; TCRdb's copy has only in-frame clones and lacks some. The sample consists of some 290,000 clones, almost 90% of them appearing once. The germline V and J ends were trimmed by 6 bases and 2 bases, with 8 bases remaining between them. Germline assignment: CDR1 MNHEY and CDR2 SVGAGI. The CDR3 runs 13 residues. The sequencing input was peripheral blood. The rearrangement links TRBV6-5 to TRBJ1-5; the D is unclear. The receptor was isolated from a woman aged 25 to 39 with COVID-19, enrolled during active disease. CDR3 in amino acids: CASRLRGNQPQHF. CDR3 bases: TGTGCCAGCAGGTTGAGGGGCAATCAGCCCCAGCATTTT.